This T cell receptor beta chain was sequenced during a study of OX40 agonist ivuxolimab in advanced cancers. Germline CDR1 SGDLS, CDR2 YYNGEE. V gave up 4 bases and J gave up 4 bases; unmatched junction bases: 10. The CDR3 is made up of 17 amino acids. For this clone: Its matching antigen is unknown.

Only in-frame clones appear in the TCRdb table, and some are missing; sequencing was by immunoSEQ multiplex PCR. The table shows roughly 100,000 clones, with around four fifths occurring only once. Study-wide results and caveats: Clonal expansion from baseline to week 6 occurred in both CD4+ and CD8+ T cells. It was not determined which antigens were specifically recognized by the peripheral T cells that had undergone clonal expansion.

The receptor's source is an adult with an advanced solid tumor such as melanoma, head and neck, liver or kidney cancer. This rearrangement joins TRBV9 to TRBJ2-6, with TRBD1 matching over 8 bases. Sequencing used CD4+ or CD8+ T cells sorted from blood, obtained in a trial of the OX40 agonist ivuxolimab. This CDR3 reads CASSHHDRGRGANVLTF. For the CDR3, the DNA is TGTGCCAGCAGCCACCACGACAGGGGACGCGGGGCCAACGTCCTGACTTTC. Variable domain in full (rest from reference TRBV9 and TRBJ2-6): DSGVTQTPKHLITATGQRVTLRCSPRSGDLSVYWYQQSLDQGLQFLIQYYNGEERAKGNILERFSAQQFPDLHSELNLSSLELGDSALYFCASSHHDRGRGANVLTFGAGSRLTVL.